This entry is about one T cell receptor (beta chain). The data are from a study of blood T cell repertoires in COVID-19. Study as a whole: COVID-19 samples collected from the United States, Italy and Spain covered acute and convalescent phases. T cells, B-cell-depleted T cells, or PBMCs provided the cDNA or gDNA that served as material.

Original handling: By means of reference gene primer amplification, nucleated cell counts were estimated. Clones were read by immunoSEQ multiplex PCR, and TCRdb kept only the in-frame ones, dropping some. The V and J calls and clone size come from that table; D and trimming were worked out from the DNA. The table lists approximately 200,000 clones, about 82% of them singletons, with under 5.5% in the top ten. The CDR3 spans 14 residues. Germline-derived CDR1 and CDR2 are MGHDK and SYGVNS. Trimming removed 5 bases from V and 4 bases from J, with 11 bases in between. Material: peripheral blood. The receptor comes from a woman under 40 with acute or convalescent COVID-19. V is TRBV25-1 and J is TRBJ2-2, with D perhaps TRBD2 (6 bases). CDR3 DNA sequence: TGTGCCAGCAGTAATCCCGGGGGCACCGGGGAGCTGTTTTTT. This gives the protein CASSNPGGTGELFF.